This T cell receptor (beta chain) originates from a study of blood T cell repertoires in COVID-19. Deletions cut 0 bases from V and 2 bases from J, with 17 bases between. This CDR3 contains 17 residues. The germline gives CDR1 LNHNV, CDR2 YYDKDF (reference sequence). Participants were aged roughly 18 to 90 years, lived in 24 US areas, and enrolled virtually. Clinical history as reported by participants underpinned cohort assignment. Cohort 3 recovery required two negative PCRs, clearance, or symptom resolution. Per the original methods: Reference gene primer amplification yielded estimated nucleated cell counts. The data were produced by immunoSEQ multiplex PCR, yet TCRdb's version contains in-frame clones alone and is incomplete. From that table come the V and J calls and clone size; the DNA was used to work out D and trimming. This sample has about 300,000 clones, with around 90% found just once.

Sequenced sample: PBMCs or T cells enriched from blood (not recorded which). The V gene is TRBV15, the J gene TRBJ2-7, with D tentatively TRBD2 (6 bases). This clonotype was sampled from a woman between 40 and 50 years old who had recovered from COVID-19. CDR3 amino acids: CATSRDRRAGTPYEQYF. CDR3 nucleotides: TGTGCCACCAGCAGAGATAGGAGGGCAGGGACCCCCTACGAGCAGTACTTC.